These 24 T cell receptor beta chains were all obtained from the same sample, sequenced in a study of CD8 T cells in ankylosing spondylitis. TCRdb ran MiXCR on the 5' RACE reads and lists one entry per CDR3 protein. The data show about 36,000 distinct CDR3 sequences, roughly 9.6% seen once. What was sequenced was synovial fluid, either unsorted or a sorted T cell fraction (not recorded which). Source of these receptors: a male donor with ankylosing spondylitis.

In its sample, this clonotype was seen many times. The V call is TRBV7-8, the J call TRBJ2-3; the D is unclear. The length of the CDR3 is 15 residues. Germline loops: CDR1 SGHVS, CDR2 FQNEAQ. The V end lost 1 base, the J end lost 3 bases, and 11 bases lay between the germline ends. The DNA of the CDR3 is TGTGCCAGCAGCTTAGTGCCTGATGGAACAGATACGCAGTATTTT. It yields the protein CASSLVPDGTDTQYF.

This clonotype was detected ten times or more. CDR3 DNA: TGTGCCAGCAGCTTAATCACCACAGATACGCAGTATTTT. Translating it yields CASSLITTDTQYF. The chain carries TRBV7-2 and TRBJ2-3; D is unresolved. Germline lookup yields CDR1 SGHTA and CDR2 FQGNSA. V was shortened by 2 bases and J by 2 bases, with 5 bases between the two germline ends. This CDR3 has 13 residues.

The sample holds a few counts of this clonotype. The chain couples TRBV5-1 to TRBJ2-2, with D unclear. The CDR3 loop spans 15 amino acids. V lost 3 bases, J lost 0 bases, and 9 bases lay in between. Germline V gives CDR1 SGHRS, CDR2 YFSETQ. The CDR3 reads CASSWTRSNTGELFF. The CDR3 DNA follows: TGCGCCAGCAGCTGGACCCGATCGAACACCGGGGAGCTGTTTTTT.

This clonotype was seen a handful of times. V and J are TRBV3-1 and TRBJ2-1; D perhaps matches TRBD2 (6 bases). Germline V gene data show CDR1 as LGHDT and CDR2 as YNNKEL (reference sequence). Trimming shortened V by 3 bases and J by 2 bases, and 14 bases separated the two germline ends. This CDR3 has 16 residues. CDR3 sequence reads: CASSHTSAGTYNEQFF. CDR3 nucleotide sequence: TGTGCCAGCAGCCACACATCGGCGGGGACCTACAATGAGCAGTTCTTC.

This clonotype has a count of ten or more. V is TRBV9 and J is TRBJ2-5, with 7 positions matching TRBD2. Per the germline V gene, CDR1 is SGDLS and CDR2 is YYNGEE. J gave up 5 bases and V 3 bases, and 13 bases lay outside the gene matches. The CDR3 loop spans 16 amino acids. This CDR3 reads CASSGAAFAGVETQYF. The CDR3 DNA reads TGTGCCAGCAGCGGCGCAGCTTTTGCGGGAGTTGAGACCCAGTACTTC.

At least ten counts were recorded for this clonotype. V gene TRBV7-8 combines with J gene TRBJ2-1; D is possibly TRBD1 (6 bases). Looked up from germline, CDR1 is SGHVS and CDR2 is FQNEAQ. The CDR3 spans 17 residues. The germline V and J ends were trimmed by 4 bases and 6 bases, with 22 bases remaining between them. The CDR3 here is CASSSGPPQGIVNEQFF. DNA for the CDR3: TGTGCCAGCAGCTCTGGTCCCCCGCAGGGGATCGTCAATGAGCAGTTCTTC.

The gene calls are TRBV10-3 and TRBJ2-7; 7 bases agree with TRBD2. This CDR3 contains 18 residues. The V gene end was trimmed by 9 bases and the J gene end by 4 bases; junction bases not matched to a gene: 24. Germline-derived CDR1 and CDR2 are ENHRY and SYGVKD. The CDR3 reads CAIQESIIERGGIYEQYF. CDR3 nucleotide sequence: TGTGCCATACAGGAATCTATAATTGAGCGGGGTGGAATTTACGAGCAGTACTTC.

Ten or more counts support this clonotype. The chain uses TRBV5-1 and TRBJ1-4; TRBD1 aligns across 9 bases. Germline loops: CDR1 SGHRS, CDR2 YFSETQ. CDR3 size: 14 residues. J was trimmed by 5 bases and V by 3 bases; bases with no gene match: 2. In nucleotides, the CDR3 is TGCGCCAGCAGCTCCGGGACAGGGAATGAAAAACTGTTTTTT. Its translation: CASSSGTGNEKLFF.

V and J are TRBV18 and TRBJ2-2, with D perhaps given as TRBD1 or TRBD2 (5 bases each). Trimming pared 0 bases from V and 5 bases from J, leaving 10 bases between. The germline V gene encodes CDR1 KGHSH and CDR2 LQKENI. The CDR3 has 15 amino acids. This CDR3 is CASSPPEDTTGELFF. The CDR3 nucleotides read TGTGCCAGCTCACCACCGGAGGACACTACCGGGGAGCTGTTTTTT.

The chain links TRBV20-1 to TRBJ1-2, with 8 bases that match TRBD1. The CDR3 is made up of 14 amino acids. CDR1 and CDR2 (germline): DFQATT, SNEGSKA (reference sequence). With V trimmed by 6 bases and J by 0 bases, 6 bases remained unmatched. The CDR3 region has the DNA TGCAGTGCAATTGGACAGGGCGCTAACTATGGCTACACCTTC. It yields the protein CSAIGQGANYGYTF.

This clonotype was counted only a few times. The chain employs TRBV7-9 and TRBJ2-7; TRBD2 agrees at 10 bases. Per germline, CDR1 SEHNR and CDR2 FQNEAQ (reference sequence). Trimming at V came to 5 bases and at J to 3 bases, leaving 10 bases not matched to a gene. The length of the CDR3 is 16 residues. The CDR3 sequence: CASSPPLAGLNYEQYF. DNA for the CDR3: TGTGCCAGCAGCCCTCCACTAGCGGGGTTAAACTACGAGCAGTACTTC.

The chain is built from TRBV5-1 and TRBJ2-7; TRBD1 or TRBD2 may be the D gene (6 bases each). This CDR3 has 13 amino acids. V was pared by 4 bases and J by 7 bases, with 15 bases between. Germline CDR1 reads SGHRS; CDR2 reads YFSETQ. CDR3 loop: CASSPGRGGEQYF. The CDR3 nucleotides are TGCGCCAGCAGCCCCGGCAGGGGAGGAGAGCAGTACTTC.

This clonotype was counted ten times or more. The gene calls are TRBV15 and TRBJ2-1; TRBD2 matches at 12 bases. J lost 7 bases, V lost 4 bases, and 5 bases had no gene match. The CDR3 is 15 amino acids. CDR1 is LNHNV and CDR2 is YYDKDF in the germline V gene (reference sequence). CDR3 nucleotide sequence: TGTGCCACCAGCAATGGACTAGCGGGATTGAATGAGCAGTTCTTC. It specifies CATSNGLAGLNEQFF.

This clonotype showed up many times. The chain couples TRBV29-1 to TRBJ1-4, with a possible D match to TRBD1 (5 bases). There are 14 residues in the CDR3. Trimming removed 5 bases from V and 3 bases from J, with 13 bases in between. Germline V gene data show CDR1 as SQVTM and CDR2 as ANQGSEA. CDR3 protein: CSVLSDTSNEKLFF. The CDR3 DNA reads TGCAGCGTTTTATCGGACACCTCTAATGAAAAACTGTTTTTT.

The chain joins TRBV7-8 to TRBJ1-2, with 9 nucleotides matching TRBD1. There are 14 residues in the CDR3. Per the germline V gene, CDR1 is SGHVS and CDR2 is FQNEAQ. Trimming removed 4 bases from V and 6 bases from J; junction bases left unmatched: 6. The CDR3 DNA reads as TGTGCCAGCAGCTCACGGGGACAGGGAGATGGCTACACCTTC. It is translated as CASSSRGQGDGYTF.

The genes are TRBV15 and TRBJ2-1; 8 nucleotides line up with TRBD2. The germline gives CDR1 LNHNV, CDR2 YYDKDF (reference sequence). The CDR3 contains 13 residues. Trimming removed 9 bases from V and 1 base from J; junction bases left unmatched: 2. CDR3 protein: CATRLASYNEQFF. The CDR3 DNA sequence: TGTGCCACGCGACTAGCGTCCTACAATGAGCAGTTCTTC. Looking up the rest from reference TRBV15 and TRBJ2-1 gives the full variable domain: DAMVIQNPRYQVTQFGKPVTLSCSQTLNHNVMYWYQQKSSQAPKLLFHYYDKDFNNEADTPDNFQSRRPNTSFCFLDIRSPGLGDTAMYLCATRLASYNEQFFGPGTRLTVL.

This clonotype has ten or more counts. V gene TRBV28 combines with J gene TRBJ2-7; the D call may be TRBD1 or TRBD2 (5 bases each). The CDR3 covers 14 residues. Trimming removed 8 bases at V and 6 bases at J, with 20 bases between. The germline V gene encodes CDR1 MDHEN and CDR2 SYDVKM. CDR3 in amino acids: CASAGTISESEQYF. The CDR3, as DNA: TGTGCCAGCGCCGGGACCATCTCGGAGAGCGAGCAGTACTTC.

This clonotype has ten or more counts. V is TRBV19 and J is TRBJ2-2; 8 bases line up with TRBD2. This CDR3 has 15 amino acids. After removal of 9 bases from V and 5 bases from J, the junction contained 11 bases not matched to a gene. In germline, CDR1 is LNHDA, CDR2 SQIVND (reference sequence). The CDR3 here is CASRTGTSSTGELFF. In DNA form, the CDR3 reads TGTGCCAGCCGAACCGGGACTAGTTCTACCGGGGAGCTGTTTTTT. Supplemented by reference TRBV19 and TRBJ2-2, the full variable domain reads DGGITQSPKYLFRKEGQNVTLSCEQNLNHDAMYWYRQDPGQGLRLIYYSQIVNDFQKGDIAEGYSVSREKKESFPLTVTSAQKNPTAFYLCASRTGTSSTGELFFGEGSRLTVL.

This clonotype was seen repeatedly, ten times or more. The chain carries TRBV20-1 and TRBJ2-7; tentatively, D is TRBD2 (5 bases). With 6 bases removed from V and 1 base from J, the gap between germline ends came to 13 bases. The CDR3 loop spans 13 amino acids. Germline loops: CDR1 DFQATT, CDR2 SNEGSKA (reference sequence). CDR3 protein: CSAPPSGSYEQYF. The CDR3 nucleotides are TGCAGTGCCCCCCCATCGGGGTCCTACGAGCAGTACTTC.

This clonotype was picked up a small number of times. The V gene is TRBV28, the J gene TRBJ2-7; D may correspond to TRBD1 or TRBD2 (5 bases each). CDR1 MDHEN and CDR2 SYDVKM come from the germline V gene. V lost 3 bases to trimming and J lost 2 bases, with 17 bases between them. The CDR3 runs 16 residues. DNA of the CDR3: TGTGCCAGCAGTTTCGAGGTGGGACCAAAGGCCTACGAGCAGTACTTC. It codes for CASSFEVGPKAYEQYF.

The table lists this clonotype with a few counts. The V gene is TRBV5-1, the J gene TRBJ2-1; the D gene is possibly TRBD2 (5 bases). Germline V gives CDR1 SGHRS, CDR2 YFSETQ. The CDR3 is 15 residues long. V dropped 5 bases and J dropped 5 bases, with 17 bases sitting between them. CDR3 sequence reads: CASRPYGDQNNEQFF. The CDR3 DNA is TGCGCCAGCAGACCGTACGGGGATCAGAACAATGAGCAGTTCTTC.

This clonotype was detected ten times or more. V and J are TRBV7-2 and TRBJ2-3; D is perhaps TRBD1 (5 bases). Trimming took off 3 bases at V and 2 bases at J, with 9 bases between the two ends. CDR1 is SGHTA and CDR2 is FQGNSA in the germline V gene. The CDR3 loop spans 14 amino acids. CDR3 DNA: TGTGCCAGCAGCTTCTCGGACACCACAGATACGCAGTATTTT. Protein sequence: CASSFSDTTDTQYF. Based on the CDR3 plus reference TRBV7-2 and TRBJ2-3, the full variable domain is GAGVSQSPSNKVTEKGKDVELRCDPISGHTALYWYRQSLGQGLEFLIYFQGNSAPDKSGLPSDRFSAERTGGSVSTLTIQRTQQEDSAVYLCASSFSDTTDTQYFGPGTRLTVL.

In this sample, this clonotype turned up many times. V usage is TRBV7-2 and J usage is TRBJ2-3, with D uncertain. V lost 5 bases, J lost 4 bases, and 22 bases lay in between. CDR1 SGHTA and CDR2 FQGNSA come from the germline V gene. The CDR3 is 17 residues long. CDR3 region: CASSPHLGLGPPDTQYF. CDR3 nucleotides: TGTGCCAGCAGCCCTCATCTCGGTTTGGGCCCGCCAGATACGCAGTATTTT. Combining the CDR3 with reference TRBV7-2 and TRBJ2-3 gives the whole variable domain GAGVSQSPSNKVTEKGKDVELRCDPISGHTALYWYRQSLGQGLEFLIYFQGNSAPDKSGLPSDRFSAERTGGSVSTLTIQRTQQEDSAVYLCASSPHLGLGPPDTQYFGPGTRLTVL.

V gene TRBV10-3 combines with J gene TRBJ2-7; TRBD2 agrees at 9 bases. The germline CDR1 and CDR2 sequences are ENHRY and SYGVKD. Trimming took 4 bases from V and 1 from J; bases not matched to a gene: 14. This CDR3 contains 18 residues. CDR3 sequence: CAISAPIAGVVGSYEQYF. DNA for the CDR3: TGTGCCATCAGTGCCCCGATAGCGGGAGTGGTGGGGTCCTACGAGCAGTACTTC.